One T cell receptor (beta chain) is described in this entry. Clones were read by immunoSEQ multiplex PCR, and TCRdb kept only the in-frame ones, dropping some. The sample lists more than 20,000 clones, approximately 92% occurring once. The CDR3 runs to 13 residues. Looked up from germline, CDR1 is MNHEY and CDR2 is SMNVEV (reference sequence). The V segment lost 6 bases and the J segment 3 bases; nucleotides outside the gene matches: 5. The data were taken from a study of T cell changes during pregnancy in multiple sclerosis. The source material was CD8+ T cells from peripheral blood mononuclear cells, sampled in the third trimester of pregnancy. The sequence was obtained from a female donor with multiple sclerosis, enrolled in a pregnancy study. This chain links TRBV27 with TRBJ2-7, with 7 bases lining up with TRBD1. CDR3 nucleotide sequence: TGTGCCAGCAGCCCCGGACAGGACTACGAGCAGTACTTC. Its translation: CASSPGQDYEQYF.